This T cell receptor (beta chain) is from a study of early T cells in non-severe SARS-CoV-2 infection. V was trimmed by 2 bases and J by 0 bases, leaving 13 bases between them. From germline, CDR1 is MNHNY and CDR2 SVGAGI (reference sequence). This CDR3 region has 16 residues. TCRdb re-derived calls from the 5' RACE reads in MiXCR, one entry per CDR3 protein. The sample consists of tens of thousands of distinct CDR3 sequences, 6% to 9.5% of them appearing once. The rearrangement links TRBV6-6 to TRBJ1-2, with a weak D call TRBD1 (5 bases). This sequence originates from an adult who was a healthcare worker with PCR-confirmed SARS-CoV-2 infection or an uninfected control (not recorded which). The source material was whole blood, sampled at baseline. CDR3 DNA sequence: TGTGCCAGCAGTTACGATGTGAGGGGATCTAACTATGGCTACACCTTC. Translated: CASSYDVRGSNYGYTF.